The 27 T cell receptor beta chains listed next were all sequenced from one sample in a study of technical replicates of blood from a few donors. The assay was immunoSEQ multiplex PCR, and TCRdb's table has in-frame clones only and misses some. Of approximately 73,000 clones in the sample, 93% were seen once. Input material: T cells isolated from PBMCs. Receptor source: a human donor in good health.

The V call is TRBV18, the J call TRBJ2-7; TRBD1 matches at 7 bases. The CDR3 sequence is 16 residues long. Germline V gene data show CDR1 as KGHSH and CDR2 as LQKENI. Trimming removed 3 bases from V and 2 bases from J; junction bases left unmatched: 10. In DNA, the CDR3 is TGTGCCAGCTCACCTACCGGACAGGTGGGAACCTACGAGCAGTACTTC. This sequence encodes CASSPTGQVGTYEQYF.

The gene calls are TRBV19 and TRBJ2-1; 10 nucleotides match TRBD2. Germline CDR1 and CDR2: LNHDA and SQIVND (reference sequence). The trim removed 6 bases at V and 6 bases at J, leaving 8 bases unmatched. The CDR3 length is 15 residues. Written as DNA, the CDR3 is TGTGCCAGTAGCCACCTAGCGGGAGAGACCAATGAGCAGTTCTTC. It encodes CASSHLAGETNEQFF. The complete variable domain, with remaining parts taken from reference TRBV19 and TRBJ2-1, reads DGGITQSPKYLFRKEGQNVTLSCEQNLNHDAMYWYRQDPGQGLRLIYYSQIVNDFQKGDIAEGYSVSREKKESFPLTVTSAQKNPTAFYLCASSHLAGETNEQFFGPGTRLTVL.

V and J are TRBV7-2 and TRBJ2-1; D possibly corresponds to TRBD2 (7 bases). CDR1 SGHTA and CDR2 FQGNSA come from the germline V gene. The ends were cut back, 3 bases at V and 4 bases at J, with 13 bases in the middle. The CDR3 runs 15 residues. The CDR3 coding sequence is TGTGCCAGCAGCTTTTGGGGGGGCGAGTACAATGAGCAGTTCTTC. Residues: CASSFWGGEYNEQFF.

The chain uses TRBV4-2 and TRBJ2-4; D unresolved. CDR3 length equals 18 residues. V lost 0 bases and J lost 2, with 17 bases in between. Germline CDR1 reads LGHNA; CDR2 reads YNFKEQ. The CDR3 DNA follows: TGTGCCAGCAGCCAAGATTCCCCCCGAAGTGGCTCCAAAAACATTCAGTACTTC. Translating it yields CASSQDSPRSGSKNIQYF.

The V and J genes are TRBV5-6 and TRBJ2-7, with 12 bases aligning to TRBD1. The CDR3 is 15 residues long. The V gene's germline CDR1 is SGHDT and CDR2 YYEEEE. With V trimmed by 3 bases and J by 5 bases, 6 bases remained unmatched. The CDR3 DNA is TGTGCCAGCAGCTGGACCGGGACAGGGGGCGACGAGCAGTACTTC. Protein sequence: CASSWTGTGGDEQYF.

V usage is TRBV11-2 and J usage is TRBJ1-3; D gene unclear. The CDR3 runs 14 residues. Germline loops: CDR1 SGHAT, CDR2 FQNNGV. V lost 5 bases to trimming and J lost 4 bases, with 12 bases between them. CDR3 in amino acids: CASSLFSRGNTIYF. DNA of the CDR3: TGTGCCAGCAGCCTCTTCTCGAGGGGAAACACCATATATTTT.

This clone appeared a single time. The gene calls are TRBV5-3 and TRBJ1-6, with unresolved D. TRBV5-3 qualifies as an ORF whose function is uncertain. Between the trimmed V and J ends, which lost 4 bases and 8 bases, there was a span of 25 bases. The CDR3 sequence is 18 residues long. CDR3 DNA: TGTGCCAGAAGCCTAACTAGGTGTCCGGGAAGAAAGGATTCACCCCTCCACTTT. Its translation: CARSLTRCPGRKDSPLHF.

The chain uses TRBV5-6 and TRBJ1-4, with a weak D call TRBD1 (6 bases). V was trimmed by 4 bases and J by 0 bases, leaving 16 bases between them. Germline loops: CDR1 SGHDT, CDR2 YYEEEE. The CDR3 length is 17 residues. The CDR3 is CASSPGQFYTTNEKLFF. The CDR3, as DNA: TGTGCCAGCAGCCCTGGACAGTTTTATACAACTAATGAAAAACTGTTTTTT.

The chain is built from TRBV6-5 and TRBJ2-5; unclear D gene. V was clipped by 7 bases and J by 5 bases, with 14 bases between them. Looked up from germline, CDR1 is MNHEY and CDR2 is SVGAGI. The CDR3 extends over 13 amino acids. CDR3 nucleotide sequence: TGTGCCAGCACCCCAGCTGTGGAGGAGACCCAGTACTTC. This codes for CASTPAVEETQYF.

This clone was found once. V gene TRBV6-5 combines with J gene TRBJ2-5; 8 positions match TRBD1. Germline V CDR1 and CDR2: MNHEY, SVGAGI. J lost 5 bases, V lost 7 bases, and 12 bases had no gene match. The CDR3 sequence is 15 residues long. CDR3 protein: CASTSRQGWYETQYF. CDR3 sequence (DNA): TGTGCCAGCACCTCCCGACAGGGGTGGTATGAGACCCAGTACTTC.

This rearrangement joins TRBV7-9 to TRBJ1-2; D is uncertain. V dropped 4 bases and J dropped 7 bases, with 13 bases sitting between them. Germline V lookup: CDR1 SEHNR, CDR2 FQNEAQ (reference sequence). The CDR3 covers 13 residues. Here the CDR3 reads CASSSSGLRGYTF. The CDR3 region has the DNA TGTGCCAGCAGCTCCTCAGGTTTACGTGGCTACACCTTC.

V and J are TRBV6-1 and TRBJ1-2; 8 bases are a match to TRBD1. J was trimmed by 8 bases and V by 5 bases; bases with no gene match: 7. Per the germline V gene, CDR1 is MNHNS and CDR2 is SASEGT. The CDR3 has 13 amino acids. CDR3 in DNA: TGTGCCAGCAGTTTCCAGGGGGCAGGCGGCTACACCTTC. Translated: CASSFQGAGGYTF.

The genes are TRBV5-1 and TRBJ2-5, with 7 bases that match TRBD2. In germline, CDR1 is SGHRS, CDR2 YFSETQ. This CDR3 is built from 14 residues. V was clipped by 3 bases and J by 5 bases; unmatched bases: 7. CDR3 in DNA: TGCGCCAGCAGCTCCCCGGCGGGGGTGGAGACCCAGTACTTC. Amino acids: CASSSPAGVETQYF.

The chain is built from TRBV5-5 and TRBJ2-7; 9 bases agree with TRBD2. This CDR3 is 18 amino acids long. Trimming cost V 3 bases and J 2 bases; bases outside gene matches: 15. Per germline, CDR1 SGHKS and CDR2 YYEKEE (reference sequence). The DNA of the CDR3 is TGTGCCAGCAGCTCTCTGAGGTCGACTAGCGGAGCTCCCTACGAGCAGTACTTC. Its protein is CASSSLRSTSGAPYEQYF. The full variable domain, its missing parts supplied by reference TRBV5-5 and TRBJ2-7, is DAGVTQSPTHLIKTRGQQVTLRCSPISGHKSVSWYQQVLGQGPQFIFQYYEKEERGRGNFPDRFSARQFPNYSSELNVNALLLGDSALYLCASSSLRSTSGAPYEQYFGPGTRLTVT.

V gene TRBV4-1 combines with J gene TRBJ2-5; 9 bases align to TRBD1. Germline CDR1 MGHRA, CDR2 YSYEKL. V lost 1 base and J lost 6; bases outside the gene matches: 6. The CDR3 has 15 amino acids. The CDR3 loop reads CASSQVPGQGQTQYF. For the CDR3, the DNA is TGCGCCAGCAGCCAAGTGCCGGGACAGGGTCAGACCCAGTACTTC.

The rearrangement uses TRBV19 and TRBJ1-3; 10 nucleotides line up with TRBD1. CDR1 and CDR2 (germline): LNHDA, SQIVND (reference sequence). V lost 9 bases and J lost 0; bases outside the gene matches: 11. This CDR3 contains 17 residues. The CDR3 is CASEEGTGVSSGNTIYF. Here the CDR3 DNA reads TGTGCCAGCGAGGAGGGGACAGGGGTGAGCTCTGGAAACACCATATATTTT.

The chain links TRBV5-1 to TRBJ1-1, with TRBD1 as a possible D gene (6 bases). CDR1 SGHRS and CDR2 YFSETQ come from the germline V gene. V shed 0 bases and J shed 1 base, with 16 bases lying between them. The CDR3 has 17 residues. The CDR3 reads CASSLVAGESPNTEAFF. The CDR3 nucleotides read TGCGCCAGCAGCTTGGTAGCAGGGGAGAGTCCGAACACTGAAGCTTTCTTT.

The rearrangement uses TRBV4-1 and TRBJ2-5, with a weak D call TRBD2 (6 bases). This CDR3 contains 16 residues. V was clipped by 3 bases and J by 0 bases, with 14 bases between them. Germline-derived CDR1 and CDR2 are MGHRA and YSYEKL. In DNA, the CDR3 is TGCGCCAGCAGCCAGCCGGGGGTAGACTACCAAGAGACCCAGTACTTC. Amino acids: CASSQPGVDYQETQYF.

This clone has just one count. The gene calls are TRBV18 and TRBJ1-1; tentative D call: TRBD1 (5 bases). This CDR3 is 15 amino acids long. Trimming cost V 2 bases and J 6 bases, with 16 bases left between them. From germline, CDR1 is KGHSH and CDR2 LQKENI. CDR3 sequence (DNA): TGTGCCAGCTCACCAGGGGTTCGGGGGTTGGCTGAAGCTTTCTTT. The encoded protein is CASSPGVRGLAEAFF.

This clone was detected only once. The chain uses TRBV6-5 and TRBJ2-3; tentative D call: TRBD1 (5 bases). The germline CDR1 and CDR2 sequences are MNHEY and SVGAGI. The CDR3 is 13 amino acids. The ends were cut back, 2 bases at V and 4 bases at J, with 7 bases in the middle. The CDR3 is CASSYRGPDTQYF. The DNA for the CDR3 is TGTGCCAGCAGTTACAGGGGCCCAGATACGCAGTATTTT.

A single count supports this clone. This chain connects TRBV2 to TRBJ2-7, with unresolved D. Germline assignment: CDR1 SNHLY and CDR2 FYNNEI. Trimming cost V 3 bases and J 1 base, with 10 bases left between them. The CDR3 contains 14 residues. CDR3 residues: CASSDGARSYEQYF. In nucleotides, the CDR3 is TGTGCCAGCAGTGATGGTGCCCGGTCCTACGAGCAGTACTTC.

Ten or more counts support this clone. The chain has TRBV25-1 and TRBJ1-6, with TRBD1 matching over 10 bases. The CDR3 has 17 residues. The germline gives CDR1 MGHDK, CDR2 SYGVNS. The ends lost 3 bases at V and 8 bases at J; junction bases unmatched: 10. Here the CDR3 reads CASSDYWTGGLHSPLHF. In nucleotides, the CDR3 is TGTGCCAGCAGTGACTACTGGACAGGGGGTCTTCATTCACCCCTCCACTTT.

The V and J genes are TRBV5-6 and TRBJ1-1; weak D call: TRBD1 (5 bases). The length of the CDR3 is 12 residues. The V and J ends lost 2 bases and 8 bases respectively, with 10 bases between them. Germline CDR1 is SGHDT and CDR2 is YYEEEE. The CDR3 loop is CASSLLNREAFF. The CDR3 DNA sequence: TGTGCCAGCAGCTTATTGAACAGGGAAGCTTTCTTT. Variable domain in full (rest from reference TRBV5-6 and TRBJ1-1): DAGVTQSPTHLIKTRGQQVTLRCSPKSGHDTVSWYQQALGQGPQFIFQYYEEEERQRGNFPDRFSGHQFPNYSSELNVNALLLGDSALYLCASSLLNREAFFGQGTRLTVV.

The V gene is TRBV6-1, the J gene TRBJ2-3, with a tentative D call TRBD1 (6 bases). CDR1 MNHNS and CDR2 SASEGT come from the germline V gene. The CDR3 loop spans 15 amino acids. Trimming took off 4 bases at V and 6 bases at J, with 17 bases between the two ends. The DNA of the CDR3 is TGTGCCAGCAGTGCCGGGACAACCGGCGTGGATACGCAGTATTTT. Amino acids: CASSAGTTGVDTQYF.

The chain links TRBV2 to TRBJ1-1; no clear D gene. The CDR3 runs to 15 residues. The V gene's germline CDR1 is SNHLY and CDR2 FYNNEI. The V gene lost 6 bases and the J gene lost 0 bases, with 14 bases spanning the gap. The CDR3 protein is CASSALGTLNTEAFF. CDR3 bases: TGTGCCAGCAGCGCCCTAGGTACTTTGAACACTGAAGCTTTCTTT.

This CDR3 is CAWSVWDGRAFF. The CDR3 region has the DNA TGTGCCTGGAGTGTATGGGACGGGAGAGCTTTCTTT. This chain links TRBV30 with TRBJ1-1; possibly TRBD1 for D (5 bases). There are 12 residues in the CDR3. V lost 0 bases and J lost 10, with 12 bases in between. Germline V gives CDR1 GTSNPN, CDR2 SVGIG (reference sequence).

This sequence joins TRBV28 and TRBJ1-2; D is uncertain. The CDR3 is made up of 13 amino acids. V lost 3 bases to trimming and J lost 6 bases, with 11 bases between them. Germline CDR1 is MDHEN and CDR2 is SYDVKM. The CDR3 protein is CASSLPGRHGYTF. The CDR3 DNA is TGTGCCAGCAGTTTGCCTGGGAGACATGGCTACACCTTC.